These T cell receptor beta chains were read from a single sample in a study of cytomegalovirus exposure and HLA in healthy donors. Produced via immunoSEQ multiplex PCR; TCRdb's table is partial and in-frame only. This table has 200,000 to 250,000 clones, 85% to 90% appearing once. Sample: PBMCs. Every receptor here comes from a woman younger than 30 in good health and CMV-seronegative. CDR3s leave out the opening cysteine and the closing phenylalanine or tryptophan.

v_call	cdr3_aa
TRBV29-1	SVDATGGWSDGARIAGEQF
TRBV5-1	ASSPTTDRGRSLSYEQY
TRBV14	ASSHASSYEQY
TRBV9	ASSVSWQYNSPLH
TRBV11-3	ASSLGTSGTILVNEQF
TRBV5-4	ASSFAGGRQETQY
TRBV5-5	ASSLGTDRRQPQH
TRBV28	ASSYPYSNQPQH
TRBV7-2	ASRTPGLGKRGELF
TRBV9	ASSVRGLAGGTDTQY
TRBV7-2	ASSLEGGGVGAGANVLT
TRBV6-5	ASRHPGFQTYEQY
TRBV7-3	ASSSGGSSNEQF
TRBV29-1	SVEQGTGTYEQY
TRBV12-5	ASGRTATLT
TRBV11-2	ASRKEGRTNTGELF
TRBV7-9	ASSLGDRERQPQH
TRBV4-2	ASSQELASGGGEQF
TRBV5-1	ASEADRGTEAF
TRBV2	ASSGRRSGNTIY
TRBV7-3	ASSLSVGLDFNEQF
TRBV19	ASSMGQGWNEQF
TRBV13	ASSLAGSNQPQH
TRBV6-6	ASIGLAETPHNEQF
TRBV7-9	ASRADRAISGGEAF
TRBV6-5	ASSLSGTGDEKLF
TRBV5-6	ASSLDRDGTFRNTIY
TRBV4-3	ASSQGLAVYNEQF
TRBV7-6	ASSRRGTVGVNEKLF
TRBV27	ASSYSGQPNTEAF
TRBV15	ATSTTSGRALGELF
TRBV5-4	ASRGDRSSNIQY
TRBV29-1	SVDRGPSDGYT
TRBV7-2	ASSLALGQGNEKLF
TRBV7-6	ASSLVRTGETQY
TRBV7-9	ASRSRGPDSPLH
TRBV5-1	ASSLRQNYGYT
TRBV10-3	AISGLAGGQETQY
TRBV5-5	ASSLTGGHGHYEQY
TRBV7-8	ASSFIKQARGDTQY
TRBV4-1	ASSQAESGSSYNEQF
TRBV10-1	ASSVAGGNNEQF
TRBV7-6	ASSPNRQVYEQY
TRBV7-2	ASSDPVADTQY
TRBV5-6	ASSYRTGVTGELF
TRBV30	AWSGSGPWGTRDNEQF
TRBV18	ASSPGYLQGVYGYT
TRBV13	ASSSPAGEEKTQY
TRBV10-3	AISEAGGDETQY
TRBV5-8	ASSLALASGYSYEQY
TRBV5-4	ASSLQAGMDEQY
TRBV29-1	SVTGAGANVLT
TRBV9	ASSVGSYQPQH